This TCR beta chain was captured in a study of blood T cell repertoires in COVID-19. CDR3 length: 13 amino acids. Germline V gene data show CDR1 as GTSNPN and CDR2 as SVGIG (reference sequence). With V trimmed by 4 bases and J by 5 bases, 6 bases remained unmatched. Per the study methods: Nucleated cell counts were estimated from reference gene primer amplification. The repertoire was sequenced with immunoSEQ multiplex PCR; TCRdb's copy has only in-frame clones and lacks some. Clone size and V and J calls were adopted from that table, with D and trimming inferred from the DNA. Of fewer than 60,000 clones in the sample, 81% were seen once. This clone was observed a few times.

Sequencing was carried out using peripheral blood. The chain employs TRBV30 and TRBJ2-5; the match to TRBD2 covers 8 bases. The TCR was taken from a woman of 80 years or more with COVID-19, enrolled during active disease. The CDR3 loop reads CAWTGGPWETQYF. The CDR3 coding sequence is TGTGCCTGGACGGGAGGGCCGTGGGAGACCCAGTACTTC.